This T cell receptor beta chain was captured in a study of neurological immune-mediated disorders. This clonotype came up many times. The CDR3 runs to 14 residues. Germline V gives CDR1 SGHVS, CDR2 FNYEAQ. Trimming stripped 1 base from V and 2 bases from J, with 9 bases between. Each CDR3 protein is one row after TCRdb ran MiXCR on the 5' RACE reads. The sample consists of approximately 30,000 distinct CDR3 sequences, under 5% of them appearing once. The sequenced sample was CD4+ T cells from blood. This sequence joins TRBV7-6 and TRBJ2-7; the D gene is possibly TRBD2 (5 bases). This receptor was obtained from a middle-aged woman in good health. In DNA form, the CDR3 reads TGTGCCAGCAGCTTAGAGAGGGCTGCCTACGAGCAGTACTTC. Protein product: CASSLERAAYEQYF.